The sequence of this T cell receptor beta chain was determined in a study of identical twins. Overall study results and limits: Beta out-of-frame sequences showed weaker excess twin sharing.

The germline V gene has CDR1 SGHRS and CDR2 YFSETQ. Trimming removed 4 bases from V and 6 bases from J, with 15 bases in between. This CDR3 contains 14 residues. As regards this clonotype: Its antigen is still unknown.

TCRdb reprocessed the 5' RACE reads with MiXCR, giving one entry per CDR3 protein. The data contain some 710,000 distinct CDR3 sequences, around 6.1% of them seen just once; the ten biggest clones take up around 1.9%. This TCR came from a man younger than 30 in good health. The material sequenced was naive T cells sorted from blood. This chain uses TRBV5-1 with TRBJ2-3; D is possibly TRBD2 (6 bases). The CDR3 spells CASSQRAERDTQYF. Written as DNA, the CDR3 is TGCGCCAGCAGCCAGCGGGCAGAACGGGATACGCAGTATTTT.